This entry features one T cell receptor (beta chain) sequence. These data originate in a study of T-cell reconstitution after alpha-beta-depleted transplantation in children. Molecular barcoding with unique molecular identifiers was used for the TCRbeta library. TCRdb ran MiXCR on the PCR reads and lists one entry per CDR3 protein. The data show 380,000 or so distinct CDR3 sequences, approximately 12% seen once. Here the sequenced sample was PBMCs, taken from the stem cell graft. The TCR sequence derives from a human donor who donated a stem cell graft to a child with Fanconi anemia.

DNA of the CDR3: TGTGCCAGCAGCGCTCTTGGACTCTCGGACTACAATGAGCAGTTCTTC. Its translation is CASSALGLSDYNEQFF. The chain employs TRBV4-2 and TRBJ2-1; possible D gene TRBD2, 5 bases. There are 16 residues in the CDR3. Germline assignment: CDR1 LGHNA and CDR2 YNFKEQ. With 5 bases removed from V and 3 bases from J, the gap between germline ends came to 17 bases.